This TCR beta chain is drawn from a study of radiotherapy plus CTLA-4 blockade in lung cancer. Repertoires were generated with immunoSEQ multiplex PCR, while TCRdb's copy carries only in-frame clones and drops some. The data contain about 48,000 clones, approximately 86% of them singletons. Germline CDR1 reads KGHSH; CDR2 reads LQKENI. Trimming left V 3 bases short and J 8 bases short, with 8 bases between. The CDR3 covers 13 residues. The V and J genes are TRBV18 and TRBJ1-6, with a weak D call TRBD1 (5 bases). Here the sequenced sample was peripheral blood, taken from a patient treated with radiotherapy plus ipilimumab. The sequence was collected from a human donor with non-small cell lung cancer that progressed on radiotherapy plus ipilimumab. Some clones in this sample may be carry-over from other donors' samples. CDR3 region: CASSPQGDSPLHF. The CDR3 DNA follows: TGTGCCAGCTCACCCCAAGGGGATTCACCCCTCCACTTT.